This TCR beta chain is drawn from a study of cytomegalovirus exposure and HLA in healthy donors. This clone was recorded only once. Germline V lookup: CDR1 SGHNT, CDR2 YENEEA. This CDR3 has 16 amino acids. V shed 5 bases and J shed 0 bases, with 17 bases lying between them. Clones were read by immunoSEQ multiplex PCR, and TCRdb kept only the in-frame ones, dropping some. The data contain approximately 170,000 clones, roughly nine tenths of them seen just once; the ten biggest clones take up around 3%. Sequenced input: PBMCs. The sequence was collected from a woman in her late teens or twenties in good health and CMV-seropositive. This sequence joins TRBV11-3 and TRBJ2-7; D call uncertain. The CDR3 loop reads CASSISVGGHSYEQYF. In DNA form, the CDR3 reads TGTGCCAGCAGCATCTCAGTTGGCGGCCACTCCTACGAGCAGTACTTC.